Listed here are 22 T cell receptor beta chains from one sample, sequenced in a study of blood T cell repertoires in COVID-19. Sequenced by immunoSEQ multiplex PCR; TCRdb stores in-frame clones only, minus some. The sample has about 15,000 clones; approximately 92% are singletons. Sequences were obtained from peripheral blood. The receptor set was obtained from a human donor with active COVID-19. The donor label of this sample is uncertain.

The chain recombines TRBV5-4 with TRBJ2-7, with D unresolved. This CDR3 has 15 residues. Germline CDR1 and CDR2: SGHNT and YYREEE (reference sequence). Trimming shortened V by 4 bases and J by 4 bases, and 18 bases separated the two germline ends. CDR3 loop: CASSPGPLTPYEQYF. The CDR3 nucleotides are TGTGCCAGCAGCCCCGGTCCCTTGACACCATACGAGCAGTACTTC.

The V call is TRBV2, the J call TRBJ1-1; 7 bases are a match to TRBD1. V lost 8 bases and J lost 6; bases outside the gene matches: 9. The CDR3 is 13 residues long. CDR1 and CDR2 from the germline V gene are SNHLY and FYNNEI. The CDR3: CASQGGLGAEAFF. The DNA of the CDR3 is TGTGCCAGCCAGGGGGGATTGGGGGCTGAAGCTTTCTTT.

The J gene is TRBJ2-7, the V gene TRBV2; 9 nucleotides match TRBD1. Germline values: CDR1 SNHLY, CDR2 FYNNEI. The CDR3 extends over 13 amino acids. V lost 6 bases to trimming and J lost 11 bases; unmatched junction nucleotides: 11. In nucleotides, the CDR3 is TGTGCCAGCAGAAAAAGGGGACAGGGATTTGAGTACTTC. Translating it yields CASRKRGQGFEYF.

The J gene is TRBJ1-1, the V gene TRBV18; D is unresolved. Trimming removed 7 bases at V and 1 base at J, with 7 bases between. This CDR3 is built from 12 residues. Germline values: CDR1 KGHSH, CDR2 LQKENI. CDR3 in amino acids: CASFSRNTEAFF. CDR3 DNA: TGTGCCAGCTTCTCGAGGAACACTGAAGCTTTCTTT.

The chain is built from TRBV28 and TRBJ2-1, with 15 bases lining up with TRBD2. The CDR3 is 17 residues long. Germline V CDR1 and CDR2: MDHEN, SYDVKM. Germline trimming cut 6 bases from V and 9 bases from J; bases unmatched to any gene: 12. The CDR3 nucleotides are TGTGCCAGCAGACTACAACCCGGGACTAGCGGGAGGTTTGAGCAGTTCTTC. Encoded protein: CASRLQPGTSGRFEQFF.

The chain employs TRBV6-5 and TRBJ1-1; TRBD1 might be the D (5 bases). V lost 4 bases and J 0 bases, leaving 12 bases between the germline ends. Germline-derived CDR1 and CDR2 are MNHEY and SVGAGI. This CDR3 has 15 residues. In nucleotides, the CDR3 is TGTGCCAGCAGTTGTCCAGGGTGCGTGAACACTGAAGCTTTCTTT. Translating it yields CASSCPGCVNTEAFF.

This rearrangement joins TRBV5-4 to TRBJ2-1, with 7 bases fitting TRBD1. Unmatched junction bases numbered 12, after V lost 4 bases and J lost 8 bases. The CDR3 has 15 residues. Germline assignment: CDR1 SGHNT and CDR2 YYREEE (reference sequence). CDR3 residues: CASSDGQDLLYEQFF. The CDR3 DNA is TGTGCCAGCAGCGACGGACAGGACCTCTTATATGAGCAGTTCTTC.

This sequence joins TRBV5-6 and TRBJ2-7; 10 positions agree with TRBD2. The CDR3 sequence is 15 residues long. The V gene end was trimmed by 9 bases and the J gene end by 0 bases; junction bases not matched to a gene: 9. Germline CDR1 SGHDT, CDR2 YYEEEE. CDR3 in amino acids: CATRRASGSSYEQYF. The CDR3 nucleotides are TGTGCCACCCGAAGGGCTAGCGGGAGCTCCTACGAGCAGTACTTC. Filled out from reference TRBV5-6 and TRBJ2-7, the complete variable domain reads DAGVTQSPTHLIKTRGQQVTLRCSPKSGHDTVSWYQQALGQGPQFIFQYYEEEERQRGNFPDRFSGHQFPNYSSELNVNALLLGDSALYLCATRRASGSSYEQYFGPGTRLTVT.

The chain uses TRBV2 and TRBJ2-1, with D perhaps TRBD2 (6 bases). The CDR3 extends over 14 amino acids. The germline gives CDR1 SNHLY, CDR2 FYNNEI. V lost 10 bases and J 9 bases, leaving 22 bases between the germline ends. The DNA for the CDR3 is TGTGCCACCATGCCCCGGGAGAACCTCGGTGAGCAGTTCTTC. Amino acids: CATMPRENLGEQFF.

The J gene is TRBJ2-1, the V gene TRBV30; D possibly corresponds to TRBD2 (5 bases). Germline V gene sequence: CDR1 GTSNPN, CDR2 SVGIG (reference sequence). The CDR3 totals 12 residues. V lost 3 bases and J 7 bases, leaving 10 bases between the germline ends. The CDR3 region is CAWSKTRNEQFF. Written as DNA, the CDR3 is TGTGCCTGGAGCAAAACTAGAAATGAGCAGTTCTTC.

V and J are TRBV6-1 and TRBJ2-4; D is possibly TRBD1 (5 bases). This CDR3 has 16 residues. Germline V gene sequence: CDR1 MNHNS, CDR2 SASEGT. Trimming cost V 4 bases and J 0 bases, with 13 bases left between them. DNA for the CDR3: TGTGCCAGCAGTGTCGGACACGACCTAGCCAAAAACATTCAGTACTTC. Protein sequence: CASSVGHDLAKNIQYF.

This chain links TRBV6-2 or TRBV6-3 with TRBJ2-5; 9 nucleotides agree with TRBD2. Germline V gene data show CDR1 as MNHEY and CDR2 as SVGEGT. V lost 5 bases, J lost 5 bases, and 0 bases stayed unmatched. This CDR3 region has 12 residues. This chain's CDR3 is CASSLAGETQYF. As DNA, the CDR3 is TGTGCCAGCAGTCTAGCGGGGGAGACCCAGTACTTC.

The chain combines TRBV15 with TRBJ2-7; D is unclear. The V gene's germline CDR1 is LNHNV and CDR2 YYDKDF (reference sequence). The CDR3 extends over 17 amino acids. Trimming left V 1 base short and J 0 bases short, with 16 bases between. CDR3 region: CATSRAIRRRRSYEQYF. CDR3 DNA: TGTGCCACCAGCAGAGCGATAAGGCGGCGTCGCTCCTACGAGCAGTACTTC.

V gene TRBV10-1 combines with J gene TRBJ2-1; 10 bases fit TRBD2. This CDR3 comprises 15 residues. The germline V gene has CDR1 WNHNN and CDR2 SYGVQD (reference sequence). V was pared by 5 bases and J by 7 bases, with 8 bases of the junction left unmatched. CDR3 loop: CASSSSSGGWNEQFF. Here the CDR3 DNA reads TGCGCCAGCAGTAGTTCTAGCGGGGGCTGGAATGAGCAGTTCTTC.

The genes are TRBV7-2 and TRBJ2-7; perhaps TRBD2 as D (5 bases). This CDR3 spans 16 amino acids. V shed 5 bases and J shed 4 bases, with 21 bases lying between them. Germline assignment: CDR1 SGHTA and CDR2 FQGNSA. The CDR3 DNA follows: TGTGCCAGCAGCGACCCGGGCGGACGGGATTTTTACGAGCAGTACTTC. It translates to CASSDPGGRDFYEQYF.

V is TRBV19 and J is TRBJ2-7; D is perhaps TRBD2 (6 bases). Between the trimmed V and J ends, which lost 7 bases and 1 base, there was a span of 14 bases. The CDR3 is 14 residues long. Germline CDR1 is LNHDA and CDR2 is SQIVND (reference sequence). DNA of the CDR3: TGTGCCAGTAAAAGGGACTTTCCTTCCTACGAGCAGTACTTC. Translation gives CASKRDFPSYEQYF.

This rearrangement joins TRBV28 to TRBJ1-2; D is possibly TRBD1 (6 bases). V dropped 5 bases and J dropped 6 bases, with 16 bases sitting between them. This CDR3 is 14 amino acids long. Germline assignment: CDR1 MDHEN and CDR2 SYDVKM. For the CDR3, the DNA is TGTGCCAGCAGTCCCCAGTTACAGGGTAATGGCTACACCTTC. Translated, it gives CASSPQLQGNGYTF.

This clone appeared a single time. The genes are TRBV19 and TRBJ2-7; 10 nucleotides align to TRBD1. The V gene end was trimmed by 6 bases and the J gene end by 0 bases; junction bases not matched to a gene: 2. CDR1 is LNHDA, CDR2 SQIVND, per germline (reference sequence). This CDR3 contains 14 residues. The CDR3 spells CASRRTGGSYEQYF. DNA for the CDR3: TGTGCCAGTAGACGGACAGGGGGCTCCTACGAGCAGTACTTC.

The gene calls are TRBV19 and TRBJ2-2, with D possibly TRBD2 on 6 matching bases. Trimming took off 2 bases at V and 2 bases at J, with 9 bases between the two ends. Germline values: CDR1 LNHDA, CDR2 SQIVND (reference sequence). The CDR3 is 15 amino acids. The CDR3 spells CASSIQLANTGELFF. The CDR3 DNA is TGTGCCAGTAGTATACAACTAGCAAACACCGGGGAGCTGTTTTTT.

The J gene is TRBJ1-4, the V gene TRBV28; D is unclear. The germline CDR1 and CDR2 sequences are MDHEN and SYDVKM. The CDR3 has 12 amino acids. V lost 4 bases to trimming and J lost 11 bases, with 11 bases between them. The CDR3 sequence: CASSSYSEKLFF. CDR3 nucleotide sequence: TGTGCCAGCAGTTCTTACTCGGAGAAACTGTTTTTT.

The genes are TRBV24-1 and TRBJ2-3; 7 bases map to TRBD1. The CDR3 has 15 residues. The trim removed 2 bases at V and 6 bases at J, leaving 7 bases unmatched. The germline V gene has CDR1 KGHDR and CDR2 SFDVKD. CDR3: CATSDYGTAGDTQYF. CDR3 nucleotides: TGTGCCACCAGTGATTACGGGACAGCCGGGGATACGCAGTATTTT.

The V call is TRBV24-1, the J call TRBJ2-1, with TRBD1 matching 7 bases. Germline assignment: CDR1 KGHDR and CDR2 SFDVKD. The ends lost 9 bases at V and 15 bases at J; junction bases unmatched: 16. CDR3 size: 13 residues. The CDR3 reads CATLRRGTRGPFF. CDR3 bases: TGTGCCACCCTTCGCAGGGGAACAAGGGGGCCGTTCTTC.